This TCR beta chain derives from a study of identical twins. Regarding the study as a whole: Excess sharing between twins was weaker in beta out-of-frame sequences. Reduced insertions were recorded for abundant cord blood beta clonotypes, with no such pattern in memory repertoires. Monozygotic twin pairs showed more out-of-frame TCR alpha sharing than models estimated.

Note on this clonotype: What it binds is not known.

CDR3 length equals 16 residues. The ends were cut back, 0 bases at V and 3 bases at J, with 12 bases in the middle. Germline V gene data show CDR1 as SGDLS and CDR2 as YYNGEE. TCRdb recomputed calls from the 5' RACE reads with MiXCR, one row per CDR3 protein. In the table there are 250,000 to 350,000 distinct CDR3 sequences, just under 9.5% of which are singletons. Each donor (without exception) was a healthy Caucasian. The same data also contributed to another study, on yellow fever vaccine responses in identical twins.

The TCR was taken from a woman between 18 and 29 years old in good health. Sequencing input: CD8+ T cells sorted from blood. The chain employs TRBV9 and TRBJ2-2; no clear D gene. Here the CDR3 DNA reads TGTGCCAGCAGCGTAGCTACGGCTGGGTACACCGGGGAGCTGTTTTTT. Its protein is CASSVATAGYTGELFF.